Below are 23 T cell receptor beta chains sequenced from a single sample in a study of blood T cell repertoires in COVID-19. The assay was immunoSEQ multiplex PCR, and TCRdb's table has in-frame clones only and misses some. The table includes roughly 150,000 clones, 70% to 90% detected once. Sample: peripheral blood. The receptors stem from a woman aged 50 to 60 with acute or convalescent COVID-19.

The J gene is TRBJ2-1, the V gene TRBV6-5, with 8 bases identical to TRBD1. J lost 8 bases, V lost 4 bases, and 4 bases had no gene match. This CDR3 has 13 residues. Germline V gives CDR1 MNHEY, CDR2 SVGAGI. The CDR3 nucleotides are TGTGCCAGCAGTTCGGCAGGGGGCGATGAGCAGTTCTTC. Its translation: CASSSAGGDEQFF.

The chain links TRBV11-2 to TRBJ2-7; 8 positions agree with TRBD2. V dropped 2 bases and J dropped 4; count of bases not matched to a gene: 7. The CDR3 is 15 residues long. Germline lookup yields CDR1 SGHAT and CDR2 FQNNGV. CDR3 region: CASSLKRGGWYEQYF. The CDR3 bases are TGTGCCAGCAGCTTAAAACGGGGGGGCTGGTACGAGCAGTACTTC.

The sample holds many counts of this clone. The chain couples TRBV19 to TRBJ2-7; 7 nucleotides match TRBD1. The V gene end was trimmed by 1 base and the J gene end by 2 bases; junction bases not matched to a gene: 5. This CDR3 is 15 amino acids long. From germline, CDR1 is LNHDA and CDR2 SQIVND (reference sequence). This CDR3 reads CASSIGSQGAYEQYF. The CDR3 DNA reads TGTGCCAGTAGTATAGGCTCGCAGGGGGCCTACGAGCAGTACTTC.

On this clone itself: This sample includes further DNA sequences coding for the same CDR3. V gene TRBV3-1 (or the pseudogene TRBV3-2) combines with J gene TRBJ1-4; D unclear. This CDR3 is built from 16 residues. The V gene lost 1 base and the J gene lost 0 bases, with 9 bases spanning the gap. In germline, CDR1 is LGHDT, CDR2 YNNKEL (reference sequence). The CDR3 loop is CASSQGAGATNEKLFF. CDR3 sequence (DNA): TGTGCCAGCAGCCAAGGGGCGGGAGCAACTAATGAAAAACTGTTTTTT.

DNA of the CDR3: TGTGCCAGCAGCCAAGCCGAAACAGGGATGAACACCGGGGAGCTGTTTTTT. Amino acids: CASSQAETGMNTGELFF. This chain joins TRBV3-1 (or the pseudogene TRBV3-2) and TRBJ2-2, with a weak D call TRBD1 (6 bases). Germline V lookup: CDR1 LGHDT, CDR2 YNNKEL (reference sequence). This CDR3 spans 17 amino acids. The V end was cut by 1 base, the J end by 1 base, with 13 bases between.

The chain links TRBV6-5 to TRBJ2-3, with TRBD2 matching over 10 bases. The V and J ends lost 0 bases and 4 bases, in that order; junction bases with no gene match: 4. The CDR3 spans 16 residues. Per the germline V gene, CDR1 is MNHEY and CDR2 is SVGAGI. CDR3 region: CASSYSIAGGADTQYF. Written as DNA, the CDR3 is TGTGCCAGCAGTTACTCGATAGCGGGGGGTGCAGATACGCAGTATTTT.

The gene calls are TRBV6-1 and TRBJ1-5, with 8 bases fitting TRBD1. The V gene's germline CDR1 is MNHNS and CDR2 SASEGT. Trimming cost V 2 bases and J 1 base; bases outside gene matches: 4. The CDR3 runs 16 residues. The CDR3 nucleotides read TGTGCCAGCAGTGAACTCTGGACAGGGAGCAATCAGCCCCAGCATTTT. It yields the protein CASSELWTGSNQPQHF.

CDR3 sequence (DNA): TGTGCCAGCAGTCCCTCCGTATTTGGCAATCAGCCCCAGCATTTT. This sequence encodes CASSPSVFGNQPQHF. The V gene is TRBV27, the J gene TRBJ1-5; no reliable D call. V was pared by 5 bases and J by 2 bases, with 13 bases between. There are 15 residues in the CDR3. CDR1 and CDR2 (germline): MNHEY, SMNVEV (reference sequence).

This clone was counted once. The chain uses TRBV11-2 and TRBJ1-2; 7 bases are shared with TRBD1. The germline CDR1 and CDR2 sequences are SGHAT and FQNNGV. The J segment lost 8 bases and the V segment lost 5 bases, leaving 14 bases of the junction unmatched. The CDR3 is made up of 15 amino acids. For the CDR3, the DNA is TGTGCCAGCAGCCCAAATAGACAGGGATCAGGAGGCTACACCTTC. This encodes CASSPNRQGSGGYTF.

The V gene is TRBV28, the J gene TRBJ1-1, with 7 nucleotides matching TRBD1. From germline, CDR1 is MDHEN and CDR2 SYDVKM. Losses at the gene ends were 6 bases for V and 0 bases for J; bases not matched to a gene: 7. The CDR3 spans 15 residues. This chain's CDR3 is CASRQGTFMNTEAFF. In DNA form, the CDR3 reads TGTGCCAGCAGACAGGGGACCTTTATGAACACTGAAGCTTTCTTT. Using reference TRBV28 and TRBJ1-1 for the parts outside the CDR3, the full variable domain is DVKVTQSSRYLVKRTGEKVFLECVQDMDHENMFWYRQDPGLGLRLIYFSYDVKMKEKGDIPEGYSVSREKKERFSLILESASTNQTSMYLCASRQGTFMNTEAFFGQGTRLTVV.

V is TRBV29-1 and J is TRBJ2-3; D unclear. In germline, CDR1 is SQVTM, CDR2 ANQGSEA. V lost 4 bases and J lost 1, with 6 bases in between. The CDR3 covers 12 residues. In DNA form, the CDR3 reads TGCAGCGTTGGGCTTCGCACAGATACGCAGTATTTT. It translates to CSVGLRTDTQYF.

The genes are TRBV12-5 and TRBJ2-7; no clear D. This CDR3 contains 13 residues. Deletions cut 6 bases from V and 3 bases from J, with 12 bases between. Germline loops: CDR1 LGHNT, CDR2 FRNRAP. CDR3 region: CASGAGRLYEQYF. DNA for the CDR3: TGTGCTAGTGGGGCAGGCAGGCTCTACGAGCAGTACTTC.

J is TRBJ2-7 and V is TRBV6-2 or TRBV6-3, with D possibly TRBD1 on 5 matching bases. Trimming removed 5 bases from V and 0 bases from J, with 17 bases in between. The CDR3 is made up of 16 amino acids. Germline V gene data show CDR1 as MNHEY and CDR2 as SVGEGT. This chain's CDR3 is CASSTLPDMSSYEQYF. The CDR3 bases are TGTGCCAGCAGTACCTTACCGGACATGAGCTCCTACGAGCAGTACTTC.

The chain uses TRBV3-1 (or the pseudogene TRBV3-2) and TRBJ1-2; 9 nucleotides agree with TRBD1. Germline CDR1 LGHDT, CDR2 YNNKEL (reference sequence). Trimming cost V 6 bases and J 8 bases; bases outside gene matches: 10. CDR3 size: 14 residues. CDR3 amino acids: CASRRQGVIGGYTF. The CDR3 region has the DNA TGTGCCAGCAGACGACAGGGGGTAATTGGGGGCTACACCTTC.

CDR3 bases: TGTGCCAGCAGCAACCGGCAAGAGACCCAGTACTTC. This encodes CASSNRQETQYF. The chain carries TRBV9 and TRBJ2-5; no reliable D call. Deletions cut 4 bases from V and 2 bases from J, with 6 bases between. The CDR3 is 12 amino acids. Looked up from germline, CDR1 is SGDLS and CDR2 is YYNGEE.

CDR3 nucleotide sequence: TGTGCCAGCAGGGACGGGACAGCGCGCCTCGAGCAGTACTTC. Its translation: CASRDGTARLEQYF. This chain uses TRBV2 with TRBJ2-7; the match to TRBD1 covers 7 bases. The CDR3 loop spans 14 amino acids. Germline CDR1 SNHLY, CDR2 FYNNEI. Trimming removed 6 bases from V and 6 bases from J; junction bases left unmatched: 11.

In DNA, the CDR3 is TGTGCCAGCAGTGGGGACAGGGGCTCCGTTATGGACTATGGCTACACCTTC. Residues: CASSGDRGSVMDYGYTF. This chain uses TRBV6-1 with TRBJ1-2; 10 bases are a match to TRBD1. The trim removed 4 bases at V and 3 bases at J, leaving 11 bases unmatched. The CDR3 runs to 17 residues. CDR1 MNHNS and CDR2 SASEGT come from the germline V gene.

This chain links TRBV7-2 with TRBJ2-7; 7 positions agree with TRBD1. The CDR3 is 15 amino acids. The V gene's germline CDR1 is SGHTA and CDR2 FQGNSA. After removal of 6 bases from V and 6 bases from J, the junction contained 14 bases not matched to a gene. The CDR3 DNA is TGTGCCAGCAGTCAAAGAGGGGGCAGGGTCTCCGAGCAGTACTTC. Translated, it gives CASSQRGGRVSEQYF.

V and J are TRBV9 and TRBJ2-5; 9 bases align to TRBD2. Germline V gene sequence: CDR1 SGDLS, CDR2 YYNGEE. V was clipped by 0 bases and J by 5 bases; unmatched bases: 8. This CDR3 spans 16 amino acids. The CDR3 DNA is TGTGCCAGCAGCGTAGTGGGGCGGGGGGGCCACGAGACCCAGTACTTC. Residues: CASSVVGRGGHETQYF. The full variable domain, with the rest looked up from reference TRBV9 and TRBJ2-5, is DSGVTQTPKHLITATGQRVTLRCSPRSGDLSVYWYQQSLDQGLQFLIQYYNGEERAKGNILERFSAQQFPDLHSELNLSSLELGDSALYFCASSVVGRGGHETQYFGPGTRLLVL.

The rearrangement joins TRBV18 to TRBJ2-7; the D gene is possibly TRBD1 (5 bases). CDR3 length equals 13 residues. The V gene's germline CDR1 is KGHSH and CDR2 LQKENI. V gave up 2 bases and J gave up 5 bases, with 10 bases separating them. The DNA for the CDR3 is TGTGCCAGCTCACCAGAGCCCAGGGACGAGCAGTACTTC. Translation: CASSPEPRDEQYF.

The DNA of the CDR3 is TGTGCCAGTAGTATGACCTCGGGTCAGGGTATCGGCAATGAGCAGTTCTTC. Its translation is CASSMTSGQGIGNEQFF. This chain joins TRBV19 and TRBJ2-1; tentatively, D is TRBD1 (5 bases). The CDR3 loop spans 17 amino acids. The germline V and J ends were trimmed by 3 bases and 6 bases, with 21 bases remaining between them. CDR1 is LNHDA and CDR2 is SQIVND in the germline V gene (reference sequence).

The rearrangement links TRBV5-4 to TRBJ1-1, with TRBD1 as a possible D gene (5 bases). V shed 4 bases and J shed 3 bases, with 13 bases lying between them. The CDR3 has 14 amino acids. CDR1 is SGHNT and CDR2 is YYREEE in the germline V gene (reference sequence). The CDR3 reads CASSLSGGYTEAFF. In DNA, the CDR3 is TGTGCCAGCAGCCTCTCGGGGGGATACACTGAAGCTTTCTTT.

In nucleotides, the CDR3 is TGTGCCAGCGGATCGGGACACCCACGCAATCAGCCCCAGCATTTT. Translating gives CASGSGHPRNQPQHF. The rearrangement links TRBV19 to TRBJ1-5, with D tentatively TRBD1 (6 bases). CDR1 is LNHDA, CDR2 SQIVND, per germline (reference sequence). Trimming stripped 9 bases from V and 2 bases from J, with 17 bases between. There are 15 residues in the CDR3.